Below, 15 T cell receptor beta chains from the same sample are listed, as sequenced in a study of blood T cell repertoires in COVID-19. The data were produced by immunoSEQ multiplex PCR, yet TCRdb's version contains in-frame clones alone and is incomplete. The sample yields approximately 100,000 clones, less than 90% seen once. The specimen was peripheral blood. The receptors here all came from a woman aged 55-69 years with acute or convalescent COVID-19.

This rearrangement joins TRBV28 to TRBJ1-2; weak D call: TRBD1 (6 bases). Germline loops: CDR1 MDHEN, CDR2 SYDVKM. V was trimmed by 7 bases and J by 6 bases, leaving 18 bases between them. The CDR3 totals 14 residues. The DNA for the CDR3 is TGTGCCAGCACCACGAACGGACAGCCTCATGGCTACACCTTC. This encodes CASTTNGQPHGYTF.

V and J are TRBV9 and TRBJ1-1; weak D call: TRBD1 (5 bases). CDR3 length: 16 amino acids. CDR1 and CDR2 from the germline V gene are SGDLS and YYNGEE. Trimming took 0 bases from V and 0 from J, leaving 12 bases between them. The CDR3 nucleotides are TGTGCCAGCAGCGTAGGCGGGGCAGCCCTGAACACTGAAGCTTTCTTT. It encodes CASSVGGAALNTEAFF.

The chain joins TRBV9 to TRBJ1-1, with 9 bases aligning to TRBD1. The germline gives CDR1 SGDLS, CDR2 YYNGEE. V lost 4 bases to trimming and J lost 3 bases; unmatched junction nucleotides: 7. This CDR3 is 15 amino acids long. CDR3 DNA sequence: TGTGCCAGCAGCACCACAGGGGGCGCGCACACTGAAGCTTTCTTT. It specifies CASSTTGGAHTEAFF.

The chain couples TRBV28 to TRBJ1-2; D not resolved. Trimming took 4 bases from V and 2 from J, leaving 23 bases between them. The CDR3 is made up of 18 amino acids. CDR1 and CDR2 from the germline V gene are MDHEN and SYDVKM. CDR3 in amino acids: CASSSGKSRGTGNYGYTF. The DNA of the CDR3 is TGTGCCAGCAGTTCCGGTAAGAGCCGAGGAACCGGCAACTATGGCTACACCTTC.

V and J are TRBV11-2 and TRBJ1-2; no firm D call. The CDR3 contains 15 residues. Between the trimmed V and J ends, which lost 0 bases and 3 bases, there was a span of 11 bases. Per germline, CDR1 SGHAT and CDR2 FQNNGV. As DNA, the CDR3 is TGTGCCAGCAGCTTAGATCAATTGGGCTACTATGGCTACACCTTC. This gives the protein CASSLDQLGYYGYTF. The full variable domain, its missing parts supplied by reference TRBV11-2 and TRBJ1-2, is EAGVAQSPRYKIIEKRQSVAFWCNPISGHATLYWYQQILGQGPKLLIQFQNNGVVDDSQLPKDRFSAERLKGVDSTLKIQPAKLEDSAVYLCASSLDQLGYYGYTFGSGTRLTVV.

The rearrangement uses TRBV5-1 and TRBJ1-5; perhaps TRBD1 as D (6 bases). The V gene's germline CDR1 is SGHRS and CDR2 YFSETQ. The CDR3 is 15 amino acids. Trimming took 9 bases from V and 1 from J, leaving 17 bases between them. The CDR3 loop reads CATRTGPESNQPQHF. The CDR3 region has the DNA TGCGCCACCAGAACAGGGCCGGAGAGCAATCAGCCCCAGCATTTT.

The chain carries TRBV6-5 and TRBJ1-2; 9 bases agree with TRBD1. The CDR3 loop spans 14 amino acids. Germline values: CDR1 MNHEY, CDR2 SVGAGI. J was trimmed by 5 bases and V by 11 bases; bases with no gene match: 12. The CDR3, as DNA: TGTGCCTCCACTGGGGGACAGGGCAAATATGGCTACACCTTC. Encoded protein: CASTGGQGKYGYTF.

The gene calls are TRBV6-5 and TRBJ2-5; D not certain. The V end lost 0 bases, the J end lost 5 bases, and 13 bases lay between the germline ends. This CDR3 comprises 15 residues. CDR1 and CDR2 (germline): MNHEY, SVGAGI. The CDR3 sequence is CASSYSGLGGETQYF. The CDR3 DNA reads TGTGCCAGCAGTTACTCGGGTCTAGGTGGTGAGACCCAGTACTTC.

J is TRBJ2-7 and V is TRBV27; D perhaps matches TRBD2 (5 bases). The CDR3 spans 12 residues. CDR1 and CDR2 (germline): MNHEY, SMNVEV (reference sequence). In DNA form, the CDR3 reads TGTTCTAAGGAGGTCGGACTCTACGAGCAGTACTTC. Translated, it gives CSKEVGLYEQYF.

The chain links TRBV5-1 to TRBJ2-7; the match to TRBD1 covers 8 bases. Per germline, CDR1 SGHRS and CDR2 YFSETQ. J lost 4 bases, V lost 4 bases, and 10 bases had no gene match. The CDR3 length is 15 residues. CDR3 residues: CASSDDRGFSYEQYF. The DNA of the CDR3 is TGCGCCAGCAGCGACGACAGGGGCTTTTCTTACGAGCAGTACTTC.

V usage is TRBV27 and J usage is TRBJ2-6; a possible D gene is TRBD1 (5 bases). Deletions cut 11 bases from V and 0 bases from J, with 26 bases between. Germline CDR1 MNHEY, CDR2 SMNVEV (reference sequence). CDR3 length: 19 amino acids. The CDR3 region has the DNA TGTGCCGGCCCTGGACGGCTACCAGGGTCCTACTCTGGGGCCAACGTCCTGACTTTC. It codes for CAGPGRLPGSYSGANVLTF.

The CDR3 DNA reads as TGCGCCAGCAGCCAAGACCTTAGCGGCCCGGGGGGGGAGCAGTTCTTC. Translating it yields CASSQDLSGPGGEQFF. This chain links TRBV4-1 with TRBJ2-1, with 8 bases matching TRBD2. V trimming: 0 bases; J trimming: 10 bases; junction bases outside the gene matches: 11. The CDR3 runs to 16 residues. Germline CDR1 and CDR2: MGHRA and YSYEKL.

The rearrangement links TRBV11-3 to TRBJ1-5; 9 bases align to TRBD1. Losses at the gene ends were 5 bases for V and 3 bases for J; bases not matched to a gene: 11. Germline loops: CDR1 SGHNT, CDR2 YENEEA. This CDR3 comprises 17 residues. CDR3 bases: TGTGCCAGCAGCCCATTGTCCTGGACAGGGGACAATCAGCCCCAGCATTTT. Translated, it gives CASSPLSWTGDNQPQHF.

The CDR3 here is CASSLLGGREKLFF. The DNA for the CDR3 is TGTGCCAGCAGCTTATTGGGGGGGCGTGAAAAACTGTTTTTT. V is TRBV7-2 and J is TRBJ1-4, with D maybe TRBD1 (6 bases). This CDR3 has 14 residues. From germline, CDR1 is SGHTA and CDR2 FQGNSA. The germline V and J ends were trimmed by 2 bases and 7 bases, with 11 bases remaining between them.

The sample holds a few counts of this clone. The CDR3 reads CASSPTTGQGPYGYTF. The CDR3 DNA reads TGTGCCAGCTCACCAACGACGGGACAAGGACCGTATGGCTACACCTTC. V usage is TRBV18 and J usage is TRBJ1-2; D might be TRBD1 (6 bases). Trimming shortened V by 2 bases and J by 5 bases, and 18 bases separated the two germline ends. In germline, CDR1 is KGHSH, CDR2 LQKENI. The CDR3 length is 16 residues.